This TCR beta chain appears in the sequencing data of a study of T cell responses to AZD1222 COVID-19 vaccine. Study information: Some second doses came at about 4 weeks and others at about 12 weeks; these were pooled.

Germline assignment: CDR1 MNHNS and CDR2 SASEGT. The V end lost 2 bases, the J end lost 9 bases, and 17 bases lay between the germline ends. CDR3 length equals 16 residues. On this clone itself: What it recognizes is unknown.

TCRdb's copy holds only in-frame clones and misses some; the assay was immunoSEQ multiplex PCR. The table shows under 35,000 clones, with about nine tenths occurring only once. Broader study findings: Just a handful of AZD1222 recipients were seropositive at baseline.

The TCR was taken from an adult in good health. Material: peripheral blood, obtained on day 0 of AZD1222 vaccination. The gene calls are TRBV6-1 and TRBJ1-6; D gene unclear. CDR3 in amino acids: CASSEMGSGGASPLHF. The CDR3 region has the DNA TGTGCCAGCAGTGAAATGGGGTCCGGCGGTGCTTCACCCCTCCACTTT.